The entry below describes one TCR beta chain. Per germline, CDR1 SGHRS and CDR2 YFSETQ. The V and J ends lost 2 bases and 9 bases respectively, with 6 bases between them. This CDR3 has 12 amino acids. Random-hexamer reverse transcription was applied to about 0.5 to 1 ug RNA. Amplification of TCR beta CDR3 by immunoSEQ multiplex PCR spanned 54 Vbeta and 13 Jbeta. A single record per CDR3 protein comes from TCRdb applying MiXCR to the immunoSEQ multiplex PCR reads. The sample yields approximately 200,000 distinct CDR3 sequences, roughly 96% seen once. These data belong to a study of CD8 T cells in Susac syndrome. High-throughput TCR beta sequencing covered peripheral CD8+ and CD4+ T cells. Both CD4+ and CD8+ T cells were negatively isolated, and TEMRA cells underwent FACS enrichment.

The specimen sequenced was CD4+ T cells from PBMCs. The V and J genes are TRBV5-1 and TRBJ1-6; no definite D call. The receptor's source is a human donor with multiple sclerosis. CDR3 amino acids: CASSFGGSPLHF. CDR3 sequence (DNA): TGCGCCAGCAGCTTCGGAGGTTCACCCCTCCACTTT. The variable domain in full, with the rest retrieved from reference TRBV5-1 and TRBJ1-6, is KAGVTQTPRYLIKTRGQQVTLSCSPISGHRSVSWYQQTPGQGLQFLFEYFSETQRNKGNFPGRFSGRQFSNSRSEMNVSTLELGDSALYLCASSFGGSPLHFGNGTRLTVT.